This T cell receptor beta chain was sequenced during a study of CXCR3 chemokines and chemotherapy response in bladder cancer. This clonotype was observed many times. TCRdb used MiXCR to reprocess the PCR reads, holding one entry per CDR3 protein. The table shows 13,000 or so distinct CDR3 sequences, with 9.5% to 15% occurring only once. This CDR3 is 15 amino acids long. The germline gives CDR1 SEHNR, CDR2 FQNEAQ (reference sequence). V lost 0 bases and J 0 bases, leaving 8 bases between the germline ends. This chain links TRBV7-9 with TRBJ1-1; the D gene is possibly TRBD1 (5 bases). The sample was collected from a patient whose treatment included neoadjuvant chemotherapy. This TCR was recovered from a human donor with bladder cancer that did not respond to neoadjuvant chemotherapy. CDR3 in DNA: TGTGCCAGCAGCTTAGCGCGACAGATGAACACTGAAGCTTTCTTT. Encoded protein: CASSLARQMNTEAFF.